This T cell receptor (beta chain) was recorded in a study of blood T cell repertoires in COVID-19. The overall study: Some COVID-19 samples were acute and others convalescent; all came from the United States, Italy and Spain.

As handled by the study authors: Researchers report that nucleated cell counts were estimated from reference gene primer amplification. Profiling relied on immunoSEQ multiplex PCR, and the TCRdb table lists in-frame clones only, not all of them. V, J and clone size were drawn from that table, and D and trimming were deduced from the DNA. The sample has around 310,000 clones; around nine tenths are singletons. This study enrolled people aged roughly 18 to 90 from about two dozen US geographic areas. The study assigned cohorts using participant-reported clinical history. Germline CDR1 reads SGHDT; CDR2 reads YYEEEE. V was trimmed by 3 bases and J by 6 bases, leaving 24 bases between them. This CDR3 comprises 18 residues.

What was sequenced was PBMCs or T cells enriched from blood (not recorded which). This chain joins TRBV5-6 and TRBJ2-2; tentative D call: TRBD2 (5 bases). This TCR derives from a woman aged 40-49 years who had recovered from COVID-19. The CDR3 is CASSSLGGYGGPSGELFF. As DNA, the CDR3 is TGTGCCAGCAGCTCACTTGGAGGTTACGGCGGGCCGTCCGGGGAGCTGTTTTTT.